Shown below are 22 T cell receptor beta chains from a single sample sequenced in a study of T-cell reconstitution after alpha-beta-depleted transplantation in children (dated by TCRdb to about 2016). Per the publication, the treatment or condition label means: allogeneic hematopoietic cell transplantation with graft depleted of TCRalphabeta T cells and CD19 B cells. The receptor library was made with PCR. The instrument given in TCRdb is Illumina HiSeq 2500. Molecular barcoding was employed in the preparation of TCR libraries, with unique molecular identifiers being used to normalize TCRbeta repertoire quantification. Starting from the raw public reads, TCRdb applied fastp trimming at Q25, assembled clones with MiXCR and retained in-frame beta chains. For every CDR3 protein sequence, its rows merge into one entry that carries the most common genes and DNA. The sample table records about 980,000 distinct CDR3 sequences; roughly 31% of these occur just once. The ten top clones hold roughly 27% of the sample.

Sequenced material: PBMCs, mostly from graft donor cells, taken 360 days after TCRalphabeta/CD19-depleted stem cell transplant. These receptors came from a boy younger than two who had a stem cell transplant for SCID, so the T cells may come from the graft donor.

CDR3 sequence: CASSLSLGYFSYEQYF. The CDR3 nucleotides are TGTGCCAGCAGTTTATCCCTCGGGTATTTCTCCTACGAGCAGTACTTC. V gene TRBV27 combines with J gene TRBJ2-7; no reliable D call. Germline values: CDR1 MNHEY, CDR2 SMNVEV (reference sequence). Between the trimmed V and J ends, which lost 0 bases and 0 bases, there was a span of 12 bases. The CDR3 sequence is 16 residues long.

The chain is built from TRBV5-5 and TRBJ2-5; 8 positions agree with TRBD2. The V gene end was trimmed by 1 base and the J gene end by 7 bases; junction bases not matched to a gene: 9. CDR3 length: 15 amino acids. Germline CDR1 SGHKS, CDR2 YYEKEE (reference sequence). This CDR3 is CASSLFSRGEGTQYF. The CDR3 nucleotides are TGTGCCAGCAGCTTGTTCTCGCGGGGGGAGGGGACCCAGTACTTC. Full variable domain (outside the CDR3, taken from reference TRBV5-5 and TRBJ2-5): DAGVTQSPTHLIKTRGQQVTLRCSPISGHKSVSWYQQVLGQGPQFIFQYYEKEERGRGNFPDRFSARQFPNYSSELNVNALLLGDSALYLCASSLFSRGEGTQYFGPGTRLLVL.

This clonotype was recorded only once. The chain couples TRBV5-1 to TRBJ2-2; 7 bases fit TRBD2. The germline V gene encodes CDR1 SGHRS and CDR2 YFSETQ. After removal of 0 bases from V and 4 bases from J, the junction contained 6 bases not matched to a gene. The CDR3 extends over 16 amino acids. For the CDR3, the DNA is TGCGCCAGCAGCTTGGTGTCAGGCGGGAGCACCGGGGAGCTGTTTTTT. It encodes CASSLVSGGSTGELFF.

V gene TRBV10-1 combines with J gene TRBJ2-1, with 14 nucleotides matching TRBD2. Germline CDR1 and CDR2: WNHNN and SYGVQD (reference sequence). J was trimmed by 8 bases and V by 8 bases; bases with no gene match: 8. The CDR3 has 15 residues. The CDR3 coding sequence is TGCGCCAGCTCCTTGACTAGCGGGGGGGGCGATGAGCAGTTCTTC. Translation: CASSLTSGGGDEQFF.

This clonotype was detected only a few times. V and J are TRBV7-6 and TRBJ1-6; 7 nucleotides agree with TRBD1. Germline CDR1 reads SGHVS; CDR2 reads FNYEAQ. The CDR3 has 15 amino acids. V was pared by 4 bases and J by 9 bases, with 9 bases of the junction left unmatched. The CDR3 DNA reads TGTGCCAGCAGCTCCTCCACACGGGACAGTTCACCCCTCCACTTT. The encoded protein is CASSSSTRDSSPLHF.

V usage is TRBV7-3 and J usage is TRBJ2-1; D is possibly TRBD2 (5 bases). Germline loops: CDR1 SGHTA, CDR2 FQGTGA. Deletions cut 0 bases from V and 5 bases from J, with 5 bases between. CDR3 length: 13 amino acids. CDR3 DNA: TGTGCCAGCAGCTTAACGGAGGACAATGAGCAGTTCTTC. Its translation is CASSLTEDNEQFF.

The V call is TRBV18, the J call TRBJ1-1; TRBD1 matches 7 bases. The CDR3 length is 16 residues. Germline assignment: CDR1 KGHSH and CDR2 LQKENI. With 4 bases clipped from V and 1 base from J, the junction kept 9 bases outside the gene matches. Here the CDR3 reads CASSLTGISGNTEAFF. The CDR3 nucleotides are TGTGCCAGCTCACTGACAGGGATCTCCGGGAACACTGAAGCTTTCTTT.

This clonotype turned up a few times. The V and J genes are TRBV5-1 and TRBJ1-1, with 9 positions matching TRBD1. The CDR3 spans 13 residues. The J segment lost 7 bases and the V segment lost 3 bases, leaving 4 bases of the junction unmatched. Germline CDR1 is SGHRS and CDR2 is YFSETQ. CDR3 in amino acids: CASSWTGDDEAFF. The DNA of the CDR3 is TGCGCCAGCAGCTGGACAGGGGATGATGAAGCTTTCTTT.

This clonotype has a handful of counts. The rearrangement links TRBV9 to TRBJ2-1; 9 bases are a match to TRBD1. Trimming cost V 4 bases and J 7 bases; bases outside gene matches: 6. CDR3 size: 14 residues. The germline V gene has CDR1 SGDLS and CDR2 YYNGEE. CDR3 loop: CASSPWTGENEQFF. The CDR3 nucleotides read TGTGCCAGCAGCCCTTGGACAGGGGAGAATGAGCAGTTCTTC.

This sequence joins TRBV2 and TRBJ2-1; TRBD1 agrees at 8 bases. Germline V gives CDR1 SNHLY, CDR2 FYNNEI. The CDR3 runs to 15 residues. V was clipped by 6 bases and J by 8 bases; unmatched bases: 12. CDR3 amino acids: CASRADRVGVDEQFF. The CDR3 nucleotides are TGTGCCAGCAGAGCGGACAGGGTCGGGGTCGATGAGCAGTTCTTC.

This clonotype has a handful of counts. This chain joins TRBV5-1 and TRBJ1-6; 8 bases agree with TRBD1. Germline V CDR1 and CDR2: SGHRS, YFSETQ. The CDR3 sequence is 14 residues long. V was clipped by 6 bases and J by 14 bases; unmatched bases: 13. The CDR3 region has the DNA TGCGCCAGCACGCCGGACAGGGTCCCTGCAGCCCTCCACTTT. Amino acids: CASTPDRVPAALHF.

This clonotype was observed a handful of times. The rearrangement links TRBV20-1 to TRBJ2-3, with 10 bases fitting TRBD2. V lost 6 bases to trimming and J lost 3 bases; unmatched junction nucleotides: 9. Germline assignment: CDR1 DFQATT and CDR2 SNEGSKA (reference sequence). CDR3 size: 15 residues. The DNA for the CDR3 is TGCAGTGCCGATCCACTAGCGGGGATAACAGATACGCAGTATTTT. Translating gives CSADPLAGITDTQYF.

The rearrangement links TRBV12-3 or TRBV12-4 to TRBJ2-2; TRBD2 matches 8 bases. Trimming at V came to 3 bases and at J to 6 bases, leaving 6 bases not matched to a gene. This CDR3 comprises 15 residues. The CDR3 loop is CASSLAIGGAGELFF. CDR3 nucleotide sequence: TGTGCCAGCAGTTTGGCGATCGGGGGGGCCGGGGAGCTGTTTTTT.

The chain joins TRBV18 to TRBJ2-6; no reliable D call. The CDR3 loop spans 14 amino acids. V was trimmed by 1 base and J by 1 base, leaving 2 bases between them. Germline values: CDR1 KGHSH, CDR2 LQKENI. The CDR3: CASSPQSGANVLTF. Here the CDR3 DNA reads TGTGCCAGCTCACCACAGTCTGGGGCCAACGTCCTGACTTTC.

This clonotype was observed a handful of times. The chain links TRBV10-3 to TRBJ2-2, with D tentatively TRBD1 or TRBD2 (6 bases each). Germline CDR1 ENHRY, CDR2 SYGVKD. This CDR3 is built from 15 residues. V dropped 6 bases and J dropped 1 base, with 12 bases sitting between them. The CDR3, as DNA: TGTGCCATCAGCTGGGGGGCCCTGAACACCGGGGAGCTGTTTTTT. It specifies CAISWGALNTGELFF.

V and J are TRBV4-1 and TRBJ1-1; maybe TRBD1 (5 bases). Germline CDR1 is MGHRA and CDR2 is YSYEKL. The CDR3 has 15 residues. The ends were cut back, 0 bases at V and 5 bases at J, with 13 bases in the middle. CDR3 sequence: CASSQDGGRRTEAFF. The CDR3 nucleotides read TGCGCCAGCAGCCAAGATGGGGGAAGGCGGACTGAAGCTTTCTTT.

This clonotype occurred a few times. This chain uses TRBV5-1 with TRBJ1-6, with D unresolved. The CDR3 is 15 residues long. The germline V and J ends were trimmed by 0 bases and 5 bases, with 9 bases remaining between them. Germline V gene data show CDR1 as SGHRS and CDR2 as YFSETQ. This CDR3 is CASSLDGYDNSPLHF. CDR3 nucleotides: TGCGCCAGCAGCTTGGATGGGTACGATAATTCACCCCTCCACTTT.

The rearrangement links TRBV27 to TRBJ1-2, with D possibly being TRBD1 (5 bases). CDR3 length equals 16 residues. CDR1 MNHEY and CDR2 SMNVEV come from the germline V gene (reference sequence). The V and J ends lost 2 bases and 2 bases respectively, with 15 bases between them. CDR3 DNA sequence: TGTGCCAGCAGTTTAGGGGCCCCGGTCCCAAACTATGGCTACACCTTC. This gives the protein CASSLGAPVPNYGYTF.

Only a few counts were recorded for this clonotype. The rearrangement joins TRBV4-2 to TRBJ1-6; no clear D. This CDR3 comprises 19 residues. V lost 4 bases and J 5 bases, leaving 24 bases between the germline ends. Germline-derived CDR1 and CDR2 are LGHNA and YNFKEQ. The CDR3: CASSRDDGIAEIHNSPLHF. Here the CDR3 DNA reads TGTGCCAGCAGCCGAGATGATGGGATTGCGGAGATCCATAATTCACCCCTCCACTTT.

This clonotype was seen more than once but under ten times. The rearrangement joins TRBV28 to TRBJ2-3, with TRBD2 matching over 9 bases. There are 17 residues in the CDR3. Germline loops: CDR1 MDHEN, CDR2 SYDVKM. J gave up 2 bases and V 4 bases, and 10 bases lay outside the gene matches. The CDR3 loop reads CASSSTALAGTTDTQYF. In nucleotides, the CDR3 is TGTGCCAGCAGTTCTACCGCTCTAGCGGGGACCACAGATACGCAGTATTTT.

This rearrangement joins TRBV20-1 to TRBJ2-2, with no clear D. Trimming took 6 bases from V and 4 from J, leaving 12 bases between them. The CDR3 consists of 13 residues. Germline V CDR1 and CDR2: DFQATT, SNEGSKA (reference sequence). DNA for the CDR3: TGCAGTGCCATGAAAACCGGCACCGGGGAGCTGTTTTTT. Encoded protein: CSAMKTGTGELFF.

This clonotype was picked up a small number of times. The V call is TRBV11-1, the J call TRBJ2-1, with 11 bases lining up with TRBD1. Germline trimming cut 1 base from V and 7 bases from J; bases unmatched to any gene: 12. In germline, CDR1 is SGHAT, CDR2 FQDESV (reference sequence). The CDR3 runs to 18 residues. The CDR3 loop is CASSLGSIWDRGRNEQFF. DNA of the CDR3: TGTGCCAGCAGCTTAGGGTCGATCTGGGACAGGGGGAGGAATGAGCAGTTCTTC. Variable domain in full (rest from reference TRBV11-1 and TRBJ2-1): EAEVAQSPRYKITEKSQAVAFWCDPISGHATLYWYRQILGQGPELLVQFQDESVVDDSQLPKDRFSAERLKGVDSTLKIQPAELGDSAMYLCASSLGSIWDRGRNEQFFGPGTRLTVL.